Listed here are 15 T cell receptor beta chains from one sample, sequenced in a study of T cells expressing NK-cell markers. After re-calling the 5' RACE reads, TCRdb lists one entry per CDR3 protein, DNA absent. In all, the sample yields roughly 110,000 distinct CDR3 sequences. The sample consisted of blood T cells: a sorted CD56 or NKG2C T cell subset, CD4+ or CD8+ T cells, or bulk PBMC T cells (not recorded which). These receptors all stem from a woman aged 18 to 75 in good health.

CDR3 residues: CASSAPGAEYEQYF. The J gene is TRBJ2-7, the V gene TRBV7-2; TCRdb proposes TRBD1, but this gene call is untestable without DNA. This CDR3 comprises 14 residues. Germline V gives CDR1 SGHTA, CDR2 FQGNSA.

This chain joins TRBV7-2 and TRBJ2-1; absent DNA, TCRdb's TRBD1 call cannot be checked. CDR1 is SGHTA, CDR2 FQGNSA, per germline. This CDR3 is 14 amino acids long. The CDR3 loop is CASSSRTGGNEQFF.

CDR3 sequence reads: CASSLLGSGDEQFF. The V gene is TRBV14, the J gene TRBJ2-1; the TCRdb D gene call, TRBD1, has no DNA to confirm it. This CDR3 spans 14 amino acids. CDR1 is SGHDN and CDR2 is FVKESK in the germline V gene.

CDR3 region: CASSLGQGSSNQPQHF. This rearrangement joins TRBV5-5 to TRBJ1-5. The CDR3 spans 16 residues. From germline, CDR1 is SGHKS and CDR2 YYEKEE (reference sequence).

This chain links TRBV27 with TRBJ2-5. Germline V gene lookup returns CDR1 MNHEY and CDR2 SMNVEV (reference sequence). This CDR3 has 15 amino acids. The CDR3 loop is CASSSLQGSQETQYF.

The chain joins TRBV27 to TRBJ1-4. CDR1 and CDR2 from the germline V gene are MNHEY and SMNVEV (reference sequence). CDR3 length: 14 amino acids. The CDR3 sequence: CASSLGQNGEKLFF. The whole variable domain, filled in from reference TRBV27 and TRBJ1-4, reads EAQVTQNPRYLITVTGKKLTVTCSQNMNHEYMSWYRQDPGLGLRQIYYSMNVEVTDKGDVPEGYKVSRKEKRNFPLILESPSPNQTSLYFCASSLGQNGEKLFFGSGTQLSVL.

The V and J genes are TRBV29-1 and TRBJ2-7; TCRdb names TRBD1, which stays unverified in the absence of DNA. The CDR3 loop spans 13 amino acids. Germline values: CDR1 SQVTM, CDR2 ANQGSEA. This CDR3 reads CSVEGGDRVEQYF.

The rearrangement joins TRBV6-9 to TRBJ2-3. The CDR3 length is 14 residues. Germline-derived CDR1 and CDR2 are MNHGY and SVAAGI. This CDR3 is CASSLQGKTDTQYF.

J is TRBJ1-2 and V is TRBV29-1; TCRdb's assignment of TRBD1 cannot be checked, as there is no DNA. This CDR3 comprises 11 residues. Germline V gene data show CDR1 as SQVTM and CDR2 as ANQGSEA. The CDR3 here is CSVVIPSGYTF.

V usage is TRBV12-3 or TRBV12-4 and J usage is TRBJ2-3; TCRdb's D call, TRBD2, is unchecked because there is no DNA. This CDR3 comprises 16 residues. CDR3 sequence reads: CASSILTSGSVDTQYF.

The J gene is TRBJ2-7, the V gene TRBV5-1; the TRBD1 assignment by TCRdb is unverifiable without DNA. The germline V gene has CDR1 SGHRS and CDR2 YFSETQ. The CDR3 has 12 residues. The CDR3 loop reads CASSLVGTEQYF.

The gene calls are TRBV29-1 and TRBJ2-5; TCRdb selects TRBD1, and the lack of DNA leaves this call unchecked. Germline V gives CDR1 SQVTM, CDR2 ANQGSEA. This CDR3 region has 16 residues. CDR3: CSVEEGTGETLETQYF.

CDR3 loop: CASSSTGPLYF. This rearrangement joins TRBV7-9 to TRBJ2-7; with no DNA, the TCRdb D assignment of TRBD1 cannot be verified. Germline assignment: CDR1 SEHNR and CDR2 FQNEAQ (reference sequence). The CDR3 runs 11 residues.

The rearrangement links TRBV6-1 to TRBJ1-2; TCRdb picks TRBD1, but there is no DNA to check that call. CDR1 is MNHNS, CDR2 SASEGT, per germline. The CDR3 loop spans 15 amino acids. CDR3 residues: CASRQPGHPNYGYTF.

The chain links TRBV19 to TRBJ1-3. Germline CDR1 LNHDA, CDR2 SQIVND (reference sequence). The CDR3 extends over 13 amino acids. CDR3 sequence reads: CASTQLSGNTIYF. Using reference TRBV19 and TRBJ1-3 for the parts outside the CDR3, the full variable domain is DGGITQSPKYLFRKEGQNVTLSCEQNLNHDAMYWYRQDPGQGLRLIYYSQIVNDFQKGDIAEGYSVSREKKESFPLTVTSAQKNPTAFYLCASTQLSGNTIYFGEGSWLTVV.